Included here is one T cell receptor beta chain sequence, with context. The entry originates in a study of cytomegalovirus exposure and HLA in healthy donors. PCR was performed using 60 Vbeta and 13 Jbeta primers. Here immunoSEQ multiplex PCR was the method, and the copy in TCRdb shows in-frame clones only, minus some. The sample has about 190,000 clones; 80% to 90% are singletons. CDR3 size: 12 residues. Germline lookup yields CDR1 SGHTS and CDR2 YDEGEE. V shed 1 base and J 6 bases; nucleotides not matched to a gene: 0. The rearrangement links TRBV5-8 to TRBJ2-7; 8 bases line up with TRBD1. Source material: PBMCs. This clonotype was obtained from a man aged 35 to 55 in good health and CMV-seropositive. This CDR3 reads CASSLTGGEQYF. The CDR3 coding sequence is TGTGCCAGCAGCTTGACAGGGGGCGAGCAGTACTTC.